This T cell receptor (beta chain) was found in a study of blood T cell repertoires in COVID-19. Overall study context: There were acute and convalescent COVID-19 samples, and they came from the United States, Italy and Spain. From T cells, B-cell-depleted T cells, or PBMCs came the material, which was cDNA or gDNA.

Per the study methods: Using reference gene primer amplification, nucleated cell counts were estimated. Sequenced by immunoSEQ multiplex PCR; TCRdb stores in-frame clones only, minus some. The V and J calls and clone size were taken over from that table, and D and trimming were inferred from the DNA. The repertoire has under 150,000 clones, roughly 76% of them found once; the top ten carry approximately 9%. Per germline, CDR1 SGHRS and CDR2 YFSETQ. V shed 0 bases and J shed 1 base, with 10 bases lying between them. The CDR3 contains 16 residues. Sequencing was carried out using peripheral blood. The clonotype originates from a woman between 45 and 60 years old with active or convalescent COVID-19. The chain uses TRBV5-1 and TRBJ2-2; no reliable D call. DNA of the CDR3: TGCGCCAGCAGCTTGGGACTGAACATGAACACCGGGGAGCTGTTTTTT. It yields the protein CASSLGLNMNTGELFF.